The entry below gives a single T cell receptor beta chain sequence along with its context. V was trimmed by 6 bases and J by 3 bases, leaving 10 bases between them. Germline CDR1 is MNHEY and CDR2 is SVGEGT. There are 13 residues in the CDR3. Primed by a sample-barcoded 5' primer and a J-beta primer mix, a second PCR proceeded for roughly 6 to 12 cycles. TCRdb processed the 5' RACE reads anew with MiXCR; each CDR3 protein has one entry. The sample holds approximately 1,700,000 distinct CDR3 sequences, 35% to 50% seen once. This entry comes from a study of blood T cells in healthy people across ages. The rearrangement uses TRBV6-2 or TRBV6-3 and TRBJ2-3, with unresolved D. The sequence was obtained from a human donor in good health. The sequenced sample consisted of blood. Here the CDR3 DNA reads TGTGCCAGCAGGAGTTACCTGACAGATACGCAGTATTTT. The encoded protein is CASRSYLTDTQYF.